The 27 T cell receptor beta chains below were found in one sample sequenced in a study of shared clonotypes between healthy human individuals. Data came from immunoSEQ multiplex PCR; TCRdb stores just in-frame clones and leaves some out. The data contain 780,000 or so clones, 55% to 75% of them singletons. Material for sequencing was memory CD4+ T cells sorted from blood. Indicated subset: CD45RA-negative fraction. The receptors come from a woman aged 25 to 45 in good health.

On this clone: Other DNA sequences in the sample encode the same CDR3. The chain links TRBV18 to TRBJ2-5, with TRBD2 matching over 14 bases. The length of the CDR3 is 16 residues. After removal of 3 bases from V and 5 bases from J, the junction contained 5 bases not matched to a gene. Germline assignment: CDR1 KGHSH and CDR2 LQKENI. For the CDR3, the DNA is TGTGCCAGCTCACCCGGGACTAGCGGGAGCCGGGAGACCCAGTACTTC. This gives the protein CASSPGTSGSRETQYF.

The V gene is TRBV7-6, the J gene TRBJ1-3, with 8 bases aligning to TRBD1. The CDR3 loop spans 15 amino acids. Germline loops: CDR1 SGHVS, CDR2 FNYEAQ. J was trimmed by 5 bases and V by 5 bases; bases with no gene match: 8. The DNA of the CDR3 is TGTGCCAGCAGCCAGAGCGGACAGGGTAGAAACACCATATATTTT. Translation gives CASSQSGQGRNTIYF.

This clone is a singleton in its sample. The chain carries TRBV7-9 and TRBJ2-7; D is tentatively TRBD1 or TRBD2 (5 bases each). Deletions cut 5 bases from V and 3 bases from J, with 20 bases between. There are 16 residues in the CDR3. From germline, CDR1 is SEHNR and CDR2 FQNEAQ (reference sequence). Here the CDR3 reads CASSPRIRDANYEQYF. The CDR3 DNA is TGTGCCAGCAGCCCCCGAATCCGGGACGCCAACTACGAGCAGTACTTC. The full variable domain, in which reference TRBV7-9 and TRBJ2-7 provide the parts outside the CDR3, is DTGVSQNPRHKITKRGQNVTFRCDPISEHNRLYWYRQTLGQGPEFLTYFQNEAQLEKSRLLSDRFSAERPKGSFSTLEIQRTEQGDSAMYLCASSPRIRDANYEQYFGPGTRLTVT.

This sequence joins TRBV14 and TRBJ1-3, with D possibly being TRBD1 (6 bases). CDR1 and CDR2 (germline): SGHDN, FVKESK. Trimming shortened V by 2 bases and J by 3 bases, and 11 bases separated the two germline ends. The CDR3 has 15 amino acids. The CDR3 reads CASSQTGALGNTIYF. The CDR3 region has the DNA TGTGCCAGCAGCCAAACGGGGGCGCTTGGAAACACCATATATTTT.

The rearrangement links TRBV28 to TRBJ1-2; TRBD1 is a possible D gene (6 bases). Germline values: CDR1 MDHEN, CDR2 SYDVKM. Deletions cut 6 bases from V and 0 bases from J, with 11 bases between. This CDR3 has 14 amino acids. CDR3 nucleotide sequence: TGTGCCAGCAGAGAAGGGGGTTCTAACTATGGCTACACCTTC. It yields the protein CASREGGSNYGYTF.

The chain is built from TRBV6-5 and TRBJ2-3, with D unclear. Germline V gene lookup returns CDR1 MNHEY and CDR2 SVGAGI. The CDR3 contains 15 residues. V lost 7 bases and J 0 bases, leaving 14 bases between the germline ends. The CDR3 coding sequence is TGTGCCAGCAAGGTCGTGCGAGAGAGCACAGATACGCAGTATTTT. This translates into CASKVVRESTDTQYF.

The chain carries TRBV5-8 and TRBJ2-1, with 10 bases that match TRBD2. The germline gives CDR1 SGHTS, CDR2 YDEGEE. The CDR3 totals 15 residues. Unmatched junction bases numbered 5, after V lost 2 bases and J lost 6 bases. DNA of the CDR3: TGTGCCAGCAGCTTACTAGCGGGAACGGGCAATGAGCAGTTCTTC. It encodes CASSLLAGTGNEQFF.

The rearrangement links TRBV4-1 to TRBJ2-7; 11 bases agree with TRBD2. The CDR3 extends over 17 amino acids. The V and J ends lost 0 bases and 3 bases, in that order; junction bases with no gene match: 7. From germline, CDR1 is MGHRA and CDR2 YSYEKL. CDR3 sequence reads: CASSQDLTSGINYEQYF. The CDR3 bases are TGCGCCAGCAGCCAAGATTTGACTAGCGGGATAAACTACGAGCAGTACTTC.

The chain couples TRBV2 to TRBJ2-7; D is possibly TRBD1 or TRBD2 (5 bases each). Germline assignment: CDR1 SNHLY and CDR2 FYNNEI. The V end was cut by 3 bases, the J end by 6 bases, with 9 bases between. The CDR3 runs 12 residues. The CDR3 region is CASSDRAGEQYF. Written as DNA, the CDR3 is TGTGCCAGCAGTGACAGGGCGGGCGAGCAGTACTTC.

The table lists this clone with a few counts. The chain joins TRBV5-1 to TRBJ1-1; possibly TRBD1 for D (6 bases). Germline loops: CDR1 SGHRS, CDR2 YFSETQ. Trimming took off 1 base at V and 1 base at J, with 14 bases between the two ends. There are 16 residues in the CDR3. The CDR3 nucleotides are TGCGCCAGCAGCTTGAGCACGGGGGCGGCGAACACTGAAGCTTTCTTT. This translates into CASSLSTGAANTEAFF.

The chain carries TRBV6-5 and TRBJ1-4; D gene uncertain. CDR1 and CDR2 (germline): MNHEY, SVGAGI. V dropped 2 bases and J dropped 7 bases, with 14 bases sitting between them. The CDR3 has 15 amino acids. Here the CDR3 DNA reads TGTGCCAGCAGTTACCGCCGGGTGGGTGGTGAAAAACTGTTTTTT. Encoded protein: CASSYRRVGGEKLFF.

This sequence joins TRBV20-1 and TRBJ2-5, with D uncertain. CDR3 length equals 10 residues. Trimming pared 4 bases from V and 4 bases from J, leaving 4 bases between. The V gene's germline CDR1 is DFQATT and CDR2 SNEGSKA (reference sequence). CDR3 nucleotides: TGCAGTGCTATCCGAGAGACCCAGTACTTC. Amino acids: CSAIRETQYF.

This clone has only a few counts. V and J are TRBV27 and TRBJ2-2; D unclear. Germline V gene data show CDR1 as MNHEY and CDR2 as SMNVEV (reference sequence). There are 14 residues in the CDR3. Deletions cut 0 bases from V and 6 bases from J, with 8 bases between. For the CDR3, the DNA is TGTGCCAGCAGTTTATCTAGACTCTCCGGGGAGCTGTTTTTT. Translated: CASSLSRLSGELFF.

V gene TRBV5-1 combines with J gene TRBJ1-5, with 9 positions matching TRBD1. CDR1 and CDR2 (germline): SGHRS, YFSETQ. The CDR3 is 13 residues long. J was trimmed by 5 bases and V by 7 bases; bases with no gene match: 4. In nucleotides, the CDR3 is TGCGCCAGCCGGACAGGGGAGGATCAGCCCCAGCATTTT. It translates to CASRTGEDQPQHF.

CDR3 nucleotides: TGTGCCAGCAGCCGGGACAGGACGACAGATACGCAGTATTTT. Translated, it gives CASSRDRTTDTQYF. This sequence joins TRBV11-2 and TRBJ2-3, with 8 bases identical to TRBD1. The CDR3 spans 14 residues. With V trimmed by 5 bases and J by 3 bases, 4 bases remained unmatched. Looked up from germline, CDR1 is SGHAT and CDR2 is FQNNGV.

The rearrangement links TRBV7-8 to TRBJ2-1; 7 bases match TRBD2. The germline V gene encodes CDR1 SGHVS and CDR2 FQNEAQ. The CDR3 spans 16 residues. Trimming cost V 6 bases and J 4 bases; bases outside gene matches: 12. The CDR3 loop is CASSPLSASGYNEQFF. CDR3 nucleotides: TGTGCCAGCAGTCCATTGTCGGCTAGCGGTTACAATGAGCAGTTCTTC.

Concerning this clone itself: At the DNA level, this CDR3 is encoded by other sequences in the same sample as well. The chain recombines TRBV28 with TRBJ2-7; 7 positions match TRBD1. Trimming at V came to 8 bases and at J to 4 bases, leaving 8 bases not matched to a gene. Germline-derived CDR1 and CDR2 are MDHEN and SYDVKM. The CDR3 totals 13 residues. Written as DNA, the CDR3 is TGTGCCAGCCGCCGGGACAGACGATACGAGCAGTACTTC. Its translation is CASRRDRRYEQYF.

This clone was seen more than once but under ten times. The chain has TRBV29-1 and TRBJ2-5; no clear D. V was clipped by 3 bases and J by 7 bases, with 12 bases between them. This CDR3 contains 12 residues. Germline V lookup: CDR1 SQVTM, CDR2 ANQGSEA. The CDR3 spells CSVDVIPGTQYF. The CDR3 coding sequence is TGCAGCGTTGATGTTATCCCGGGGACCCAGTACTTC.

The rearrangement uses TRBV7-8 and TRBJ2-1, with 7 nucleotides matching TRBD2. Unmatched junction bases numbered 4, after V lost 2 bases and J lost 3 bases. The V gene's germline CDR1 is SGHVS and CDR2 FQNEAQ. The CDR3 runs 15 residues. In DNA form, the CDR3 reads TGTGCCAGCAGCTTAACCAGCGGGGACTACAATGAGCAGTTCTTC. Amino acid sequence: CASSLTSGDYNEQFF.

V is TRBV19 and J is TRBJ1-1; D is perhaps TRBD1 (5 bases). The germline V gene encodes CDR1 LNHDA and CDR2 SQIVND (reference sequence). The CDR3 contains 15 residues. Trimming took 2 bases from V and 5 from J, leaving 15 bases between them. CDR3 region: CASSIRMGWGTEAFF. The CDR3 DNA reads TGTGCCAGTAGTATAAGGATGGGGTGGGGGACTGAAGCTTTCTTT.

V and J are TRBV7-2 and TRBJ2-1; 13 bases agree with TRBD2. The ends lost 5 bases at V and 10 bases at J; junction bases unmatched: 17. Germline-derived CDR1 and CDR2 are SGHTA and FQGNSA. The CDR3 has 18 residues. The CDR3 sequence is CASSPGTSGIGMVGEQFF. The CDR3 coding sequence is TGTGCCAGCAGCCCCGGGACTAGCGGGATAGGAATGGTGGGCGAGCAGTTCTTC.

This CDR3 reads CARGRDSFYEQYF. In nucleotides, the CDR3 is TGTGCCAGGGGTAGGGACAGTTTTTACGAGCAGTACTTC. V usage is TRBV5-6 and J usage is TRBJ2-7; 7 bases match TRBD1. The V gene end was trimmed by 8 bases and the J gene end by 4 bases; junction bases not matched to a gene: 9. From germline, CDR1 is SGHDT and CDR2 YYEEEE. The CDR3 runs to 13 residues.

V is TRBV27 and J is TRBJ1-1, with D hard to call. V lost 4 bases to trimming and J lost 4 bases, with 10 bases between them. The CDR3 spans 13 residues. CDR1 and CDR2 from the germline V gene are MNHEY and SMNVEV (reference sequence). This CDR3 reads CASSSRMGTEAFF. The CDR3 bases are TGTGCCAGCAGTTCACGGATGGGCACTGAAGCTTTCTTT.

The rearrangement uses TRBV5-1 and TRBJ2-1; D is tentatively TRBD1 or TRBD2 (5 bases each). The V gene's germline CDR1 is SGHRS and CDR2 YFSETQ. The V and J ends lost 0 bases and 12 bases respectively, with 22 bases between them. This CDR3 is 16 amino acids long. The CDR3 here is CASSLGGSGSATGQFF. The DNA for the CDR3 is TGCGCCAGCAGCTTGGGGGGCTCAGGGAGCGCGACGGGGCAGTTCTTC.

The gene calls are TRBV28 and TRBJ2-5, with D unclear. CDR1 is MDHEN, CDR2 SYDVKM, per germline. V was cut by 6 bases and J by 2 bases, with 13 bases left in between. The CDR3 extends over 14 amino acids. The CDR3 loop reads CASSPRQLQETQYF. The CDR3 nucleotides read TGTGCCAGCAGCCCGCGACAACTACAAGAGACCCAGTACTTC.

This chain uses TRBV5-4 with TRBJ1-1, with 7 bases aligning to TRBD1. Looked up from germline, CDR1 is SGHNT and CDR2 is YYREEE (reference sequence). V gave up 6 bases and J gave up 3 bases; unmatched junction bases: 8. CDR3 length: 14 amino acids. The CDR3: CASTVGQGDTEAFF. Here the CDR3 DNA reads TGTGCCAGCACGGTGGGGCAGGGGGACACTGAAGCTTTCTTT.

This clone was counted only a few times. V is TRBV7-2 and J is TRBJ2-1, with TRBD2 matching 7 bases. CDR1 is SGHTA and CDR2 is FQGNSA in the germline V gene. V lost 3 bases and J lost 6; bases outside the gene matches: 11. This CDR3 is built from 16 residues. The CDR3 nucleotides read TGTGCCAGCAGCTTCATCCGGACTAGACTGGGCAATGAGCAGTTCTTC. This gives the protein CASSFIRTRLGNEQFF. The entire variable domain, with the rest obtained from reference TRBV7-2 and TRBJ2-1, is as follows: GAGVSQSPSNKVTEKGKDVELRCDPISGHTALYWYRQSLGQGLEFLIYFQGNSAPDKSGLPSDRFSAERTGGSVSTLTIQRTQQEDSAVYLCASSFIRTRLGNEQFFGPGTRLTVL.